This entry lists 27 T cell receptor beta chains sequenced from one sample in a study of blood T cell repertoires in COVID-19. Data came from immunoSEQ multiplex PCR; TCRdb stores just in-frame clones and leaves some out. The sample has roughly 310,000 clones; over 75% are singletons. Sequenced sample: PBMCs or T cells enriched from blood (not recorded which). The receptors were sampled from a woman aged 35 to 49 who had recovered from COVID-19.

This chain uses TRBV12-3 or TRBV12-4 with TRBJ1-2; weak D call: TRBD1 (5 bases). Trimming pared 10 bases from V and 4 bases from J, leaving 16 bases between. The CDR3 sequence is 13 residues long. The CDR3 nucleotides are TGTGCCATCCCGTCGGAGACAGTCTATGGCTACACCTTC. Translated, it gives CAIPSETVYGYTF.

The chain employs TRBV5-8 and TRBJ1-2; 7 bases map to TRBD1. Germline V gene data show CDR1 as SGHTS and CDR2 as YDEGEE. This CDR3 is 14 amino acids long. J was trimmed by 7 bases and V by 3 bases; bases with no gene match: 9. The CDR3 sequence is CASSSTGWRGGYTF. DNA of the CDR3: TGTGCCAGCAGCTCGACAGGGTGGCGAGGTGGCTACACCTTC.

J is TRBJ1-1 and V is TRBV18; no definite D call. Germline V gene sequence: CDR1 KGHSH, CDR2 LQKENI. V was pared by 3 bases and J by 1 base, with 9 bases between. The CDR3 runs to 14 residues. In nucleotides, the CDR3 is TGTGCCAGCTCACCGCCAGGTAGGAACACTGAAGCTTTCTTT. This translates into CASSPPGRNTEAFF. The full variable domain, with the rest looked up from reference TRBV18 and TRBJ1-1, is NAGVMQNPRHLVRRRGQEARLRCSPMKGHSHVYWYRQLPEEGLKFMVYLQKENIIDESGMPKERFSAEFPKEGPSILRIQQVVRGDSAAYFCASSPPGRNTEAFFGQGTRLTVV.

Remarks on this clone: This specimen includes other DNA sequences encoding the same CDR3. The J gene is TRBJ2-7, the V gene TRBV28, with D possibly matching TRBD2 (5 bases). CDR1 is MDHEN and CDR2 is SYDVKM in the germline V gene. This CDR3 is 12 amino acids long. Trimming removed 4 bases from V and 4 bases from J, with 8 bases in between. The CDR3: CASSSGRYEQYF. CDR3 nucleotide sequence: TGTGCCAGCAGTTCGGGAAGGTACGAGCAGTACTTC.

V is TRBV5-1 and J is TRBJ2-6, with TRBD2 identical over 7 bases. Germline trimming cut 6 bases from V and 4 bases from J; bases unmatched to any gene: 10. The germline gives CDR1 SGHRS, CDR2 YFSETQ. The CDR3 totals 16 residues. Here the CDR3 reads CASTLVGGSGANVLTF. The CDR3 DNA is TGCGCCAGCACCTTAGTGGGAGGGTCCGGGGCCAACGTCCTGACTTTC.

This clone was recorded once. The chain is built from TRBV5-1 and TRBJ2-2; TRBD2 matches at 10 bases. The CDR3 has 18 residues. CDR1 and CDR2 (germline): SGHRS, YFSETQ. After removal of 2 bases from V and 5 bases from J, the junction contained 12 bases not matched to a gene. The CDR3 sequence is CASSFFGLAVRKTGELFF. The CDR3 bases are TGCGCCAGCAGCTTTTTCGGACTAGCGGTAAGGAAGACCGGGGAGCTGTTTTTT.

This chain uses TRBV27 with TRBJ2-7; 14 bases are shared with TRBD2. Germline trimming cut 6 bases from V and 2 bases from J; bases unmatched to any gene: 6. The germline gives CDR1 MNHEY, CDR2 SMNVEV (reference sequence). The length of the CDR3 is 16 residues. DNA for the CDR3: TGTGCCAGCAGACTCGGGACTAGCGGGGGTACCTACGAGCAGTACTTC. It yields the protein CASRLGTSGGTYEQYF.

The chain couples TRBV30 to TRBJ2-1; no clear D gene. The V gene's germline CDR1 is GTSNPN and CDR2 SVGIG (reference sequence). This CDR3 is 13 amino acids long. Between the trimmed V and J ends, which lost 1 base and 0 bases, there was a span of 4 bases. The CDR3 DNA sequence: TGTGCCTGGAGTGCTATCTCCTACAATGAGCAGTTCTTC. Its protein is CAWSAISYNEQFF.

The V and J genes are TRBV2 and TRBJ1-1; 8 nucleotides agree with TRBD1. Germline assignment: CDR1 SNHLY and CDR2 FYNNEI. After removal of 7 bases from V and 3 bases from J, the junction contained 4 bases not matched to a gene. The CDR3 consists of 13 residues. CDR3 coding DNA: TGTGCCAGCATATCGGACAGGGACACTGAAGCTTTCTTT. It specifies CASISDRDTEAFF.

This chain connects TRBV29-1 to TRBJ2-7; 9 nucleotides align to TRBD1. There are 13 residues in the CDR3. Germline lookup yields CDR1 SQVTM and CDR2 ANQGSEA. Trimming removed 4 bases from V and 3 bases from J; junction bases left unmatched: 4. The CDR3: CSVGDRENYEQYF. The CDR3 DNA reads TGCAGCGTTGGGGACAGGGAGAACTACGAGCAGTACTTC.

This clone came up once. V is TRBV28 and J is TRBJ2-3, with D possibly matching TRBD2 (5 bases). The V gene's germline CDR1 is MDHEN and CDR2 SYDVKM. V lost 2 bases and J lost 4, with 22 bases in between. The CDR3 consists of 18 residues. The CDR3 reads CASSLGLLERIAPDTQYF. In nucleotides, the CDR3 is TGTGCCAGCAGTTTAGGTCTTTTGGAGCGGATCGCCCCAGATACGCAGTATTTT.

This chain's CDR3 is CASSLTGTGAPNTEAFF. The CDR3 nucleotides read TGCGCCAGCAGCTTAACCGGGACAGGGGCCCCGAACACTGAAGCTTTCTTT. The rearrangement links TRBV5-1 to TRBJ1-1; 10 bases agree with TRBD1. Germline V gene data show CDR1 as SGHRS and CDR2 as YFSETQ. This CDR3 is built from 17 residues. Trimming took 2 bases from V and 1 from J; bases not matched to a gene: 8.

The J gene is TRBJ2-3, the V gene TRBV7-2, with 8 bases matching TRBD2. The germline CDR1 and CDR2 sequences are SGHTA and FQGNSA. The CDR3 totals 13 residues. The ends lost 4 bases at V and 8 bases at J; junction bases unmatched: 5. CDR3 region: CASSSKTSATQYF. The CDR3, as DNA: TGTGCCAGCAGCTCCAAGACTAGCGCTACGCAGTATTTT. The whole variable domain, remainder taken from reference TRBV7-2 and TRBJ2-3, is GAGVSQSPSNKVTEKGKDVELRCDPISGHTALYWYRQSLGQGLEFLIYFQGNSAPDKSGLPSDRFSAERTGGSVSTLTIQRTQQEDSAVYLCASSSKTSATQYFGPGTRLTVL.

The CDR3 DNA sequence: TGTGCCAGCAGTTACCCCCCCGGGTCCTGGCTGGGTAGCACAGATACGCAGTATTTT. Translating it yields CASSYPPGSWLGSTDTQYF. The chain carries TRBV6-2 or TRBV6-3 and TRBJ2-3; no reliable D call. The CDR3 is made up of 19 amino acids. Germline loops: CDR1 MNHEY, CDR2 SVGEGT. Trimming left V 2 bases short and J 0 bases short, with 21 bases between.

The J gene is TRBJ2-2, the V gene TRBV4-1, with 8 bases that match TRBD2. Germline CDR1 reads MGHRA; CDR2 reads YSYEKL. The CDR3 extends over 18 amino acids. The trim removed 0 bases at V and 0 bases at J, leaving 6 bases unmatched. DNA of the CDR3: TGCGCCAGCAGCCAAGAGAGGGGCGGGGGGTCGAACACCGGGGAGCTGTTTTTT. Its translation is CASSQERGGGSNTGELFF.

The chain has TRBV7-9 and TRBJ1-1; the D is unclear. This CDR3 spans 14 amino acids. Germline V CDR1 and CDR2: SEHNR, FQNEAQ (reference sequence). Between the trimmed V and J ends, which lost 7 bases and 4 bases, there was a span of 16 bases. The CDR3 reads CASTPGVLSTEAFF. The CDR3 DNA sequence: TGTGCCAGCACCCCGGGTGTCCTGAGCACTGAAGCTTTCTTT.

This rearrangement joins TRBV12-3 or TRBV12-4 to TRBJ2-1; the D is unclear. V lost 1 base, J lost 10 bases, and 11 bases lay in between. The CDR3 is 13 residues long. DNA for the CDR3: TGTGCCAGCAGTTTAGGTCATTATGAGGAGCAGTTCTTC. It translates to CASSLGHYEEQFF.

The CDR3 protein is CASSLQQTVTGLYEQYF. Here the CDR3 DNA reads TGTGCCAGCAGTTTACAACAGACCGTAACGGGACTTTACGAGCAGTACTTC. The chain joins TRBV27 to TRBJ2-7, with a weak D call TRBD2 (6 bases). In germline, CDR1 is MNHEY, CDR2 SMNVEV (reference sequence). This CDR3 is built from 17 residues. Trimming took off 2 bases at V and 4 bases at J, with 21 bases between the two ends.

In its sample, this clone was seen a few times. The rearrangement uses TRBV6-2 or TRBV6-3 and TRBJ2-5, with TRBD2 matching 8 bases. Germline V gene sequence: CDR1 MNHEY, CDR2 SVGEGT. The length of the CDR3 is 14 residues. V trimming: 6 bases; J trimming: 2 bases; junction bases outside the gene matches: 5. The DNA of the CDR3 is TGTGCCAGCAGACCTGCGGGGGGTCAAGAGACCCAGTACTTC. It is translated as CASRPAGGQETQYF.

J is TRBJ2-7 and V is TRBV7-8; TRBD2 agrees at 13 bases. The CDR3 loop spans 16 amino acids. The trim removed 7 bases at V and 0 bases at J, leaving 6 bases unmatched. Germline CDR1 SGHVS, CDR2 FQNEAQ. The CDR3 loop is CASIQGLAGASYEQYF. CDR3 coding DNA: TGTGCCAGCATCCAAGGACTAGCGGGGGCCTCCTACGAGCAGTACTTC.

This clone was picked up many times. V and J are TRBV23-1 and TRBJ2-7, with 10 positions matching TRBD1. TRBV23-1 qualifies as an ORF whose function is uncertain. The CDR3 spans 16 residues. V lost 3 bases and J lost 1; bases outside the gene matches: 6. The CDR3 nucleotides read TGCGCCAGCAGTCAGGATGGACAGGGGGAGTCCTACGAGCAGTACTTC. Translation: CASSQDGQGESYEQYF.

The chain has TRBV10-3 and TRBJ2-3; 8 bases agree with TRBD2. Germline V gene lookup returns CDR1 ENHRY and CDR2 SYGVKD. J lost 0 bases, V lost 1 base, and 3 bases had no gene match. The CDR3 is 16 amino acids. The CDR3 loop is CAISELASGSTDTQYF. CDR3 nucleotides: TGTGCCATCAGTGAGTTGGCTAGCGGGAGCACAGATACGCAGTATTTT.

This chain joins TRBV7-2 and TRBJ2-2; 10 bases line up with TRBD1. Trimming took 6 bases from V and 5 from J; bases not matched to a gene: 12. The length of the CDR3 is 17 residues. Germline-derived CDR1 and CDR2 are SGHTA and FQGNSA. The CDR3 DNA reads TGTGCCAGCAGACTACCTGCCGGGACAGGGGTGACCGGGGAGCTGTTTTTT. Protein: CASRLPAGTGVTGELFF.

The chain uses TRBV9 and TRBJ2-1; a possible D gene is TRBD2 (6 bases). The CDR3 has 15 residues. Trimming stripped 4 bases from V and 9 bases from J, with 20 bases between. Germline V gene sequence: CDR1 SGDLS, CDR2 YYNGEE. The CDR3: CASSPRGDLKSEQFF. The CDR3 nucleotides are TGTGCCAGCAGCCCTAGAGGGGACTTAAAGAGTGAGCAGTTCTTC.

The chain couples TRBV6-2 or TRBV6-3 to TRBJ2-5; tentative D call: TRBD2 (6 bases). CDR1 is MNHEY, CDR2 SVGEGT, per germline. CDR3 length equals 17 residues. Between the trimmed V and J ends, which lost 2 bases and 0 bases, there was a span of 16 bases. The CDR3 sequence is CASSYGLAHDHQETQYF. CDR3 nucleotides: TGTGCCAGCAGTTACGGCCTAGCGCATGACCACCAAGAGACCCAGTACTTC.

This clone was counted a few times. The rearrangement joins TRBV4-3 to TRBJ2-3; D remains unclear. Trimming stripped 0 bases from V and 5 bases from J, with 21 bases between. The germline gives CDR1 LGHNA, CDR2 YSLEER. This CDR3 has 18 residues. This CDR3 reads CASSQDTPVAAPGDTQYF. DNA of the CDR3: TGCGCCAGCAGCCAAGATACGCCAGTGGCGGCTCCGGGAGATACGCAGTATTTT.

V gene TRBV29-1 combines with J gene TRBJ1-5, with 7 bases matching TRBD1. The germline CDR1 and CDR2 sequences are SQVTM and ANQGSEA. V was pared by 6 bases and J by 5 bases, with 10 bases of the junction left unmatched. The CDR3 is made up of 14 amino acids. The CDR3 loop reads CSVGWQGVDQPQHF. In DNA form, the CDR3 reads TGCAGCGTGGGGTGGCAGGGGGTGGATCAGCCCCAGCATTTT.